These 6 T cell receptor beta chains share one sample of origin, sequenced in a study of shared clonotypes between healthy human individuals. The data were produced by immunoSEQ multiplex PCR, yet TCRdb's version contains in-frame clones alone and is incomplete. Of 190,000 or so clones in the sample, approximately 70% were seen once. Sequencing was carried out using memory CD4+ T cells sorted from blood. Subset defined: CD45RA-negative fraction. These receptor sequences come from a man aged 25 to 40 in good health.

J is TRBJ2-1 and V is TRBV28; no reliable D call. V lost 6 bases and J lost 6, with 12 bases in between. CDR3 length: 13 amino acids. Per germline, CDR1 MDHEN and CDR2 SYDVKM. This chain's CDR3 is CASRHTSLNEQFF. Written as DNA, the CDR3 is TGTGCCAGCAGACACACCTCCCTCAATGAGCAGTTCTTC.

The genes are TRBV10-2 and TRBJ2-5; 9 nucleotides line up with TRBD2. The CDR3 length is 16 residues. CDR1 and CDR2 from the germline V gene are WSHSY and SAAADI. Unmatched junction bases numbered 9, after V lost 2 bases and J lost 5 bases. CDR3 sequence reads: CASSEPPLAGRETQYF. CDR3 in DNA: TGCGCCAGCAGTGAGCCCCCCCTAGCGGGACGGGAGACCCAGTACTTC.

This chain links TRBV15 with TRBJ2-2; D ambiguous. Trimming left V 0 bases short and J 3 bases short, with 11 bases between. The CDR3 length is 16 residues. Germline V gene data show CDR1 as LNHNV and CDR2 as YYDKDF (reference sequence). CDR3 region: CATSRDQWEDTGELFF. CDR3 nucleotide sequence: TGTGCCACCAGCAGAGATCAGTGGGAAGACACCGGGGAGCTGTTTTTT. The variable domain in full, completed from reference TRBV15 and TRBJ2-2, reads DAMVIQNPRYQVTQFGKPVTLSCSQTLNHNVMYWYQQKSSQAPKLLFHYYDKDFNNEADTPDNFQSRRPNTSFCFLDIRSPGLGDTAMYLCATSRDQWEDTGELFFGEGSRLTVL.

The V and J genes are TRBV13 and TRBJ2-1; 10 bases are shared with TRBD2. This CDR3 has 14 residues. The J segment lost 9 bases and the V segment lost 2 bases, leaving 4 bases of the junction unmatched. Germline values: CDR1 PRHDT, CDR2 FYEKMQ (reference sequence). The CDR3: CASSLSGRAGEQFF. The CDR3 bases are TGTGCCAGCAGCTTAAGCGGGAGGGCTGGTGAGCAGTTCTTC.

This clone has a handful of counts. Different DNA sequences within this sample yield the same CDR3. The genes are TRBV29-1 and TRBJ2-6; D ambiguous. V dropped 4 bases and J dropped 3 bases, with 4 bases sitting between them. This CDR3 has 12 residues. Germline V gene data show CDR1 as SQVTM and CDR2 as ANQGSEA. The DNA for the CDR3 is TGCAGCGTTGGAAGTGGGGCCAACGTCCTGACTTTC. Translated: CSVGSGANVLTF.

The V and J genes are TRBV15 and TRBJ1-4; D is undetermined. Trimming removed 1 base at V and 6 bases at J, with 3 bases between. The CDR3 runs 12 residues. Germline V gene data show CDR1 as LNHNV and CDR2 as YYDKDF (reference sequence). The CDR3 spells CATSRADEKLFF. The CDR3 DNA follows: TGTGCCACCAGCAGAGCGGATGAAAAACTGTTTTTT.